This record concerns one T cell receptor (beta chain) sequence. Its antigen remains unidentified. The sample belongs to a study of OX40 agonist ivuxolimab in advanced cancers. In the study overall: Patients received the agonistic anti-OX40 (CD134) antibody ivuxolimab. Participants, around 80% male, averaged approximately 65 years of age, ranging from about 23 to 85. Notes on the study in general: Normalized T-cell clonal expansion was also low in a subset of nonresponders. The specificity for antigen of the expanded peripheral T cells was not determined.

Repertoires were generated with immunoSEQ multiplex PCR, while TCRdb's copy carries only in-frame clones and drops some. The sample holds 65,000 to 80,000 clones, 80% to 90% seen once. Trimming took 3 bases from V and 2 from J, leaving 11 bases between them. Looked up from germline, CDR1 is SGHTA and CDR2 is FQGTGA. This CDR3 has 14 amino acids. The TCR was taken from an adult with an advanced solid tumor such as melanoma, head and neck, liver or kidney cancer. The rearrangement links TRBV7-3 to TRBJ2-7; perhaps D is TRBD1 or TRBD2 (5 bases each). Sample: CD4+ or CD8+ T cells sorted from blood, taken in a trial of the OX40 agonist ivuxolimab. The CDR3 protein is CASSFGHGAYEQYF. Written as DNA, the CDR3 is TGTGCCAGCAGCTTTGGACACGGGGCCTACGAGCAGTACTTC.